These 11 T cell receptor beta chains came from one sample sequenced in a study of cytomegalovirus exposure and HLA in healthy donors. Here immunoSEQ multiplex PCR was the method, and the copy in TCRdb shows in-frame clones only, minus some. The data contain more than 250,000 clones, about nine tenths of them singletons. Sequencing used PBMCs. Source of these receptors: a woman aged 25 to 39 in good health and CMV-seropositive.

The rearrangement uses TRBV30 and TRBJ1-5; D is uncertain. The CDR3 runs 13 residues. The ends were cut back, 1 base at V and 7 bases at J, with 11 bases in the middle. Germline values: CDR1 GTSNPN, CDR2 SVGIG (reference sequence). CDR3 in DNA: TGTGCCTGGAGTGGACATAATGGGCAGCCCCAGCATTTT. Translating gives CAWSGHNGQPQHF.

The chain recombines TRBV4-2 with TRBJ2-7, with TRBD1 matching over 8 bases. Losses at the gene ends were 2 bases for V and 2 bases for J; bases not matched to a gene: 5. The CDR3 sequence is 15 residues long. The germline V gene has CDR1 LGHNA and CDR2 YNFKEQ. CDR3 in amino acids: CASSQLGTGPYEQYF. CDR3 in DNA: TGTGCCAGCAGCCAACTCGGGACAGGTCCCTACGAGCAGTACTTC.

This chain's CDR3 is CASSLGSGGPDTQYF. CDR3 sequence (DNA): TGTGCCAGCAGCTTAGGGTCGGGGGGCCCAGATACGCAGTATTTT. The chain joins TRBV5-4 to TRBJ2-3; D may be TRBD2 (7 bases). Germline-derived CDR1 and CDR2 are SGHNT and YYREEE (reference sequence). Trimming removed 2 bases from V and 4 bases from J, with 14 bases in between. The CDR3 sequence is 15 residues long.

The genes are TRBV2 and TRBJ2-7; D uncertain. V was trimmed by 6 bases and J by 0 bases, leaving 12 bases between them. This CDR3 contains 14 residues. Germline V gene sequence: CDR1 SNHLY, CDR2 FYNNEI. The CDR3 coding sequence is TGTGCCAGCAGCCAAGACTCGATCTCCTACGAGCAGTACTTC. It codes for CASSQDSISYEQYF.

The CDR3 DNA reads TGCAGCGGAAAGAAGGCTGCGGGAGTTCCCTCCTACGAGCAGTACTTC. Translated: CSGKKAAGVPSYEQYF. The chain is built from TRBV29-1 and TRBJ2-7; 7 bases line up with TRBD2. Trimming cost V 7 bases and J 0 bases; bases outside gene matches: 15. Germline V gene data show CDR1 as SQVTM and CDR2 as ANQGSEA. This CDR3 comprises 16 residues.

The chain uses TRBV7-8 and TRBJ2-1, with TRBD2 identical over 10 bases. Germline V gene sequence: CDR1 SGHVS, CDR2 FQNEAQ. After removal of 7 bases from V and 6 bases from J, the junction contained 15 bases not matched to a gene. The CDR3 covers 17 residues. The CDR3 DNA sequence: TGTGCCAGCACCAAGACTCCTGAGCGGGAGGGGGTCAATGAGCAGTTCTTC. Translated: CASTKTPEREGVNEQFF.

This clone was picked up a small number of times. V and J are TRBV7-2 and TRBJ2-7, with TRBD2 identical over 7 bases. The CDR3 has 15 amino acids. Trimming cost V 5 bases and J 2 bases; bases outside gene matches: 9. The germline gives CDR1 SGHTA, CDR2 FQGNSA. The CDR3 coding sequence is TGTGCCAGCAGCCCCTCACCTAGCGGTCCCTACGAGCAGTACTTC. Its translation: CASSPSPSGPYEQYF.

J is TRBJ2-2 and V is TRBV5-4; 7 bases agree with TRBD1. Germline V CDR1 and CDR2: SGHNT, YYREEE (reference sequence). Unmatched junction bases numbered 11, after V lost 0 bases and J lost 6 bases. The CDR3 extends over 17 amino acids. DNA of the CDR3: TGTGCCAGCAGCTTGGCCCTAGAGGGGGCAATGGCCGGGGAGCTGTTTTTT. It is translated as CASSLALEGAMAGELFF.

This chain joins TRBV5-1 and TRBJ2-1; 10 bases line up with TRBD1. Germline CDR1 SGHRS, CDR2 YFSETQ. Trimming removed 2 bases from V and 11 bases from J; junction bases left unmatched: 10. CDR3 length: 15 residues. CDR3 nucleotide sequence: TGCGCCAGCAGCTTTGAAGGACAGGGGGTAAGGCAGCAGTTCTTC. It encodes CASSFEGQGVRQQFF.

CDR3 in amino acids: CASSQEGWGTGDEKLFF. The CDR3 DNA sequence: TGCGCCAGCAGCCAAGAGGGCTGGGGGACAGGGGATGAAAAACTGTTTTTT. The chain recombines TRBV4-3 with TRBJ1-4; 10 nucleotides align to TRBD1. There are 17 residues in the CDR3. Trimming took 0 bases from V and 6 from J; bases not matched to a gene: 7. CDR1 is LGHNA and CDR2 is YSLEER in the germline V gene.

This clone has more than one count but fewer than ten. The CDR3 nucleotides are TGCAAGGGGCAGGGCTACACCTTC. This sequence encodes CKGQGYTF. The chain recombines TRBV20-1 with TRBJ1-2, with D perhaps TRBD1 (5 bases). This CDR3 contains 8 residues. The germline V gene encodes CDR1 DFQATT and CDR2 SNEGSKA (reference sequence).